A selection of T cell receptor beta chains follows, all from one sample in a study of T cell changes during pregnancy in multiple sclerosis. Measured with immunoSEQ multiplex PCR; TCRdb has only the in-frame clones, and not every one. The sample lists about 98,000 clones; 92% were seen once. Sequenced material: peripheral blood, taken after pregnancy. These receptors were obtained from a female donor in good health, enrolled as a control in a pregnancy study. Each CDR3 is given with its conserved first and last residue. Fields, in order: V gene, J gene, clone size, D gene, CDR3 protein, CDR3 DNA. The D gene is left open where the match is weak. Clone size is not always given. Where it is, it says once, few, many or a class for expanded clones.

V: TRBV6-5; J: TRBJ2-3; size: .; D: TRBD1; CDR3: CATGQGTDTQYF; DNA: TGTGCCACAGGACAGGGGACAGATACGCAGTATTTT
V: TRBV19; J: TRBJ1-5; size: .; D: TRBD1; CDR3: CASSDRANQPQHF; DNA: TGTGCCAGTAGTGACAGGGCCAATCAGCCCCAGCATTTT
V: TRBV18; J: TRBJ2-2; size: .; D: .; CDR3: CASSPGRSPIDTGELFF; DNA: TGTGCCAGCTCACCTGGGAGGTCCCCTATAGACACCGGGGAGCTGTTTTTT
V: TRBV5-1; J: TRBJ2-7; size: .; D: TRBD1; CDR3: CASSLEGQGLEEQYF; DNA: TGCGCCAGCAGCTTGGAAGGACAGGGGTTGGAGGAGCAGTACTTC
V: TRBV25-1; J: TRBJ2-2; size: .; D: .; CDR3: CASSESDTGELFF; DNA: TGTGCCAGCAGTGAATCCGACACCGGGGAGCTGTTTTTT
V: TRBV6-5; J: TRBJ1-2; size: .; D: TRBD1; CDR3: CASSYSNPGQGHGYTF; DNA: TGTGCCAGCAGTTACTCGAACCCAGGACAGGGGCATGGCTACACCTTC
V: TRBV11-3; J: TRBJ2-1; size: .; D: TRBD2; CDR3: CASSLAPFQTSGRAYNEQFF; DNA: TGTGCCAGCAGCTTAGCCCCCTTCCAGACTAGCGGGAGGGCCTACAATGAGCAGTTCTTC
V: TRBV5-1; J: TRBJ2-7; size: .; D: TRBD1; CDR3: CASRLQGFDEQYF; DNA: TGCGCCAGCAGATTACAGGGGTTTGACGAGCAGTACTTC
V: TRBV6-5; J: TRBJ2-1; size: .; D: TRBD2; CDR3: CASSPGGGFNEQFF; DNA: TGTGCCAGCAGCCCGGGCGGGGGGTTCAATGAGCAGTTCTTC
V: TRBV19; J: TRBJ1-5; size: .; D: .; CDR3: CASSPHRGGNRPQHF; DNA: TGTGCCAGTAGTCCCCATCGGGGAGGCAATCGGCCCCAGCATTTT
V: TRBV7-2; J: TRBJ2-3; size: .; D: TRBD2; CDR3: CASSLVGTSGAVSTQYF; DNA: TGTGCCAGCAGCTTAGTCGGGACTAGCGGGGCGGTGAGCACGCAGTATTTT
V: TRBV7-9; J: TRBJ1-1; size: .; D: .; CDR3: CASSLVQGGNTEAFF; DNA: TGTGCCAGCAGCTTAGTCCAGGGAGGAAACACTGAAGCTTTCTTT
V: TRBV7-8; J: TRBJ2-7; size: once; D: TRBD1; CDR3: CASSPRPWDRGTYEQYF; DNA: TGTGCCAGCAGCCCCCGCCCATGGGACAGGGGAACTTACGAGCAGTACTTC
V: TRBV27; J: TRBJ2-7; size: .; D: .; CDR3: CASSPTGSYSYEQYF; DNA: TGTGCCAGCAGTCCGACAGGATCCTACTCCTACGAGCAGTACTTC
V: TRBV6-1; J: TRBJ2-7; size: .; D: TRBD2; CDR3: CASRPPLAGLHEQYF; DNA: TGTGCCAGCAGACCTCCACTAGCGGGTCTCCACGAGCAGTACTTC
V: TRBV5-4; J: TRBJ1-2; size: .; D: .; CDR3: CASSFPKRRDGYTF; DNA: TGTGCCAGCAGCTTCCCCAAAAGGAGAGATGGCTACACCTTC
V: TRBV7-2; J: TRBJ2-2; size: .; D: TRBD2; CDR3: CASSWKLAGASGELFF; DNA: TGTGCCAGCAGCTGGAAACTAGCGGGGGCGAGCGGGGAGCTGTTTTTT
V: TRBV2; J: TRBJ1-4; size: .; D: TRBD1; CDR3: CASHKPDRGRAKLFF; DNA: TGTGCCAGCCACAAACCCGACAGGGGGCGCGCAAAACTGTTTTTT
V: TRBV7-8; J: TRBJ2-5; size: .; D: TRBD2; CDR3: CASSLAPVHRGGGGGQETQYF; DNA: TGTGCCAGCAGCTTAGCCCCTGTTCACAGGGGAGGCGGGGGGGGGCAAGAGACCCAGTACTTC
V: TRBV27; J: TRBJ1-2; size: .; D: TRBD1; CDR3: CASSSPRQGEYGYTF; DNA: TGTGCCAGCAGTTCACCACGACAGGGGGAGTATGGCTACACCTTC
V: TRBV6-1; J: TRBJ2-1; size: .; D: .; CDR3: CASSERSGTYNEQFF; DNA: TGTGCCAGCAGTGAGAGGTCAGGGACATACAATGAGCAGTTCTTC
V: TRBV7-2; J: TRBJ2-2; size: .; D: TRBD2; CDR3: CASSLVVSGATNTGELFF; DNA: TGTGCCAGCAGCTTAGTCGTTAGCGGGGCGACGAACACCGGGGAGCTGTTTTTT
V: TRBV9; J: TRBJ1-2; size: .; D: .; CDR3: CASSVAAGGYGYTF; DNA: TGTGCCAGCAGCGTAGCGGCTGGGGGGTATGGCTACACCTTC
V: TRBV2; J: TRBJ2-3; size: once; D: .; CDR3: CASRWGPTDTQYF; DNA: TGTGCCAGCAGGTGGGGGCCCACAGATACGCAGTATTTT
V: TRBV2; J: TRBJ2-2; size: .; D: TRBD2; CDR3: CASTNGRSTGELFF; DNA: TGTGCCAGCACCAACGGGAGGAGCACCGGGGAGCTGTTTTTT
V: TRBV11-3; J: TRBJ2-7; size: .; D: TRBD2; CDR3: CASSAGVGLGYEQYF; DNA: TGTGCCAGCAGCGCAGGGGTGGGACTAGGCTACGAGCAGTACTTC
V: TRBV7-9; J: TRBJ2-2; size: .; D: TRBD1; CDR3: CASSLALTGDTGELFF; DNA: TGTGCCAGCAGCTTAGCGTTGACAGGGGACACCGGGGAGCTGTTTTTT
V: TRBV7-8; J: TRBJ2-7; size: .; D: TRBD2; CDR3: CASSFRGLAPYEQYF; DNA: TGTGCCAGCAGCTTTCGGGGACTAGCACCCTACGAGCAGTACTTC
V: TRBV7-2; J: TRBJ2-6; size: .; D: .; CDR3: CASSPGLSAVNVLTF; DNA: TGTGCCAGCAGCCCGGGACTCTCTGCGGTCAACGTCCTGACTTTC
V: TRBV19; J: TRBJ1-1; size: once; D: .; CDR3: CASEVGQGGTEAFF; DNA: TGTGCCAGTGAAGTCGGTCAGGGCGGCACTGAAGCTTTCTTT
V: TRBV5-1; J: TRBJ2-3; size: .; D: TRBD2; CDR3: CASSLADITDTQYF; DNA: TGCGCCAGCAGCCTAGCGGACATCACAGATACGCAGTATTTT
V: TRBV7-9; J: TRBJ1-4; size: .; D: .; CDR3: CASSPTNRAEKLFF; DNA: TGTGCCAGCAGCCCCACCAACAGGGCTGAAAAACTGTTTTTT
V: TRBV14; J: TRBJ1-2; size: .; D: TRBD1; CDR3: CASSRKGAINTF; DNA: TGTGCCAGCAGCCGGAAGGGGGCCATTAACACCTTC
V: TRBV6-5; J: TRBJ1-1; size: .; D: TRBD1; CDR3: CASSYGQGNTEAFF; DNA: TGTGCCAGCAGTTACGGACAGGGTAACACTGAAGCTTTCTTT
V: TRBV25-1; J: TRBJ1-1; size: .; D: .; CDR3: CASRTGDYEAFF; DNA: TGTGCCAGCAGGACAGGAGATTATGAAGCTTTCTTT
V: TRBV29-1; J: TRBJ1-4; size: .; D: TRBD1; CDR3: CSVVSGTANEKLFF; DNA: TGCAGCGTTGTGAGTGGGACAGCGAATGAAAAACTGTTTTTT
V: TRBV27; J: TRBJ2-7; size: .; D: .; CDR3: CASSFYGYEQYF; DNA: TGTGCCAGCAGTTTTTACGGCTACGAGCAGTACTTC
V: TRBV11-1; J: TRBJ1-1; size: .; D: TRBD1; CDR3: CASNRGQTTEAFF; DNA: TGTGCCAGCAACCGGGGACAGACCACTGAAGCTTTCTTT
V: TRBV5-6; J: TRBJ1-5; size: .; D: TRBD1; CDR3: CASRAQGRRQPQHF; DNA: TGTGCCAGCAGGGCACAGGGGCGAAGACAGCCCCAGCATTTT
V: TRBV29-1; J: TRBJ2-5; size: .; D: .; CDR3: CSVAPSQETQYF; DNA: TGCAGCGTTGCCCCTAGTCAAGAGACCCAGTACTTC
V: TRBV7-8; J: TRBJ2-7; size: .; D: .; CDR3: CASSYTHFGQGIDEQYF; DNA: TGTGCCAGCAGCTACACGCACTTCGGGCAGGGCATCGACGAGCAGTACTTC
V: TRBV19; J: TRBJ2-7; size: .; D: TRBD2; CDR3: CASSTPGGGPVYEQYF; DNA: TGTGCCAGTAGTACCCCGGGAGGAGGGCCTGTTTACGAGCAGTACTTC
V: TRBV6-1; J: TRBJ1-5; size: .; D: .; CDR3: CASSVRENQPQHF; DNA: TGTGCCAGCAGTGTGAGGGAGAATCAGCCCCAGCATTTT
V: TRBV19; J: TRBJ1-2; size: .; D: .; CDR3: CASTLFGGPDYGYTF; DNA: TGTGCCAGTACCCTGTTCGGGGGACCCGATTATGGCTACACCTTC
V: TRBV20-1; J: TRBJ1-5; size: once; D: .; CDR3: CSASLSLAQHF; DNA: TGCAGTGCTTCACTGAGTCTCGCCCAGCATTTT
V: TRBV6-6; J: TRBJ1-3; size: .; D: TRBD1; CDR3: CASKTGGYTIYF; DNA: TGTGCCAGCAAGACAGGGGGGTACACCATATATTTT
V: TRBV6-1; J: TRBJ2-4; size: once; D: .; CDR3: CASRGIFQNIQYF; DNA: TGTGCCAGCCGGGGAATCTTCCAAAACATTCAGTACTTC
V: TRBV28; J: TRBJ1-5; size: .; D: TRBD1; CDR3: CASSTPGTGLGGNQPQHF; DNA: TGTGCCAGCAGTACCCCCGGGACAGGGTTGGGGGGCAATCAGCCCCAGCATTTT
V: TRBV6-1; J: TRBJ1-2; size: .; D: .; CDR3: CASSEVAGTLPYGYTF; DNA: TGTGCCAGCAGTGAAGTTGCGGGGACGCTCCCCTATGGCTACACCTTC
V: TRBV5-1; J: TRBJ2-1; size: once; D: TRBD2; CDR3: CASRTSGGGFYNEQFF; DNA: TGCGCCAGCAGGACTAGCGGAGGAGGTTTCTACAATGAGCAGTTCTTC
V: TRBV7-8; J: TRBJ1-1; size: .; D: .; CDR3: CASSRPAVETNTEAFF; DNA: TGTGCCAGCAGCCGACCGGCGGTTGAAACGAACACTGAAGCTTTCTTT
V: TRBV29-1; J: TRBJ2-3; size: .; D: TRBD2; CDR3: CSVEGGGLAGPGTDTQYF; DNA: TGCAGCGTTGAAGGCGGGGGTCTAGCGGGACCGGGCACAGATACGCAGTATTTT
V: TRBV14; J: TRBJ2-3; size: .; D: .; CDR3: CASSPDRAGGRGLDRDTQYF; DNA: TGTGCCAGCAGCCCTGATCGCGCAGGGGGCAGAGGACTAGATCGAGATACGCAGTATTTT